The source of this T cell receptor beta chain is a study of blood T cell repertoires in COVID-19. Study in general: The origin of the acute and convalescent COVID-19 samples was the United States, Italy and Spain.

The CDR3 has 13 amino acids. V lost 8 bases, J lost 7 bases, and 14 bases lay in between. Germline CDR1 reads MNHEY; CDR2 reads SVGAGI. Clones were read by immunoSEQ multiplex PCR, and TCRdb kept only the in-frame ones, dropping some. Of about 160,000 clones listed, less than 90% are singletons. The TCR was taken from a woman in her seventies with acute or convalescent COVID-19. The sequenced material came from peripheral blood. The V gene is TRBV6-5, the J gene TRBJ1-4; D possibly corresponds to TRBD1 (5 bases). The DNA of the CDR3 is TGTGCCAGCGCGACAGAAACGCTTGAAAAACTGTTTTTT. Translation: CASATETLEKLFF.